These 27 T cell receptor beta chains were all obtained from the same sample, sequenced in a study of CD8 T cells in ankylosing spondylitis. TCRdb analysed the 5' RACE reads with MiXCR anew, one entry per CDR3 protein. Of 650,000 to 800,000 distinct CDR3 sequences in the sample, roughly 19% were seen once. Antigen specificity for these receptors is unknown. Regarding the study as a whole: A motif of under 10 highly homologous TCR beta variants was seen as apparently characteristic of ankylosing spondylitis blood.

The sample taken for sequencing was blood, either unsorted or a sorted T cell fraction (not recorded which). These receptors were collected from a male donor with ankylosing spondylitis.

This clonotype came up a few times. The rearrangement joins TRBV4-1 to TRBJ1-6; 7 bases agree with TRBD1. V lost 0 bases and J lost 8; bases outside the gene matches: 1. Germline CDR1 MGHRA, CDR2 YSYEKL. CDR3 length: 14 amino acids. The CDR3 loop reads CASSQDRGYSPLHF. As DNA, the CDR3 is TGCGCCAGCAGCCAAGACAGGGGGTATTCACCCCTCCACTTT.

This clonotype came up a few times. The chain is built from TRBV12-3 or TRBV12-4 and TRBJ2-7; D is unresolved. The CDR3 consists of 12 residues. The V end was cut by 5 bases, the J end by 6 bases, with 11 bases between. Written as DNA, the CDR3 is TGTGCCAGCAGTCCGATAGGTCGCGAGCAGTACTTC. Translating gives CASSPIGREQYF.

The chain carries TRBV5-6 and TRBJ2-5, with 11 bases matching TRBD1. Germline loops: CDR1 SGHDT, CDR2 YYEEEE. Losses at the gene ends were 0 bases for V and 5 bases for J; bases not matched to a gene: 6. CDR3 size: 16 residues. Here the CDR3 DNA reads TGTGCCAGCAGCTTGGCCTCCGGGACAGGGGGGGAGACCCAGTACTTC. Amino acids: CASSLASGTGGETQYF.

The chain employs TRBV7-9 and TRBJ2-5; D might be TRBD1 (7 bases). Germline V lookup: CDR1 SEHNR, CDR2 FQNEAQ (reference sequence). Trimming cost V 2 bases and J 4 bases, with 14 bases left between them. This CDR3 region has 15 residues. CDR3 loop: CASSLMSQGGETQYF. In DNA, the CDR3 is TGTGCCAGCAGCTTAATGTCCCAGGGGGGAGAGACCCAGTACTTC.

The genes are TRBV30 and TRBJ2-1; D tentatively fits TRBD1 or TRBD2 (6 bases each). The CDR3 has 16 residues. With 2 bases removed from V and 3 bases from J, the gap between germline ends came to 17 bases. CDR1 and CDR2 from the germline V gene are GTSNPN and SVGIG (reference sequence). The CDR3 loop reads CAWSRGGGAYYNEQFF. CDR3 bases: TGTGCCTGGAGTAGAGGAGGGGGTGCTTACTACAATGAGCAGTTCTTC.

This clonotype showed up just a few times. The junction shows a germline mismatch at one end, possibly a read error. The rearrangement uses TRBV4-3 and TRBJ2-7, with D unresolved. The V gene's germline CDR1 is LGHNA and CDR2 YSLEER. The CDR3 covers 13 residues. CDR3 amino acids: CASSQEEGYEQYF. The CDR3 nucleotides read TGTGCCAGCAGCCAAGAGGAAGGCTACGAGCAGTACTTC.

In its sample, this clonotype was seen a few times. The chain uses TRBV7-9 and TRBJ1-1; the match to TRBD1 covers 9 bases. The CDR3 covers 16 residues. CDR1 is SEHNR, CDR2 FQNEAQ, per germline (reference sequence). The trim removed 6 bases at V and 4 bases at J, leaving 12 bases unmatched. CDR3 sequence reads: CASSPGQGGLLTEAFF. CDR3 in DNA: TGTGCCAGCAGTCCGGGACAGGGCGGACTACTCACTGAAGCTTTCTTT.

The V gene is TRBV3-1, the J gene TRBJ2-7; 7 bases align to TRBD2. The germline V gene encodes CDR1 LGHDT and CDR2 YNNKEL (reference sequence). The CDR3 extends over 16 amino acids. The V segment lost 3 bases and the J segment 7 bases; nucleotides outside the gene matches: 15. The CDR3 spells CASSHLISGFPVEQYF. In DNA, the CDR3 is TGTGCCAGCAGCCATCTGATTAGCGGGTTCCCTGTGGAGCAGTACTTC.

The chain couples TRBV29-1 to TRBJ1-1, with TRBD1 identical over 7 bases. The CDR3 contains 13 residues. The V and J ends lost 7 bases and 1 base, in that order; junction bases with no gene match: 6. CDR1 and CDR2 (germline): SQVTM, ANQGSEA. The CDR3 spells CSGRQGENTEAFF. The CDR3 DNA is TGCAGCGGCCGCCAGGGGGAGAACACTGAAGCTTTCTTT.

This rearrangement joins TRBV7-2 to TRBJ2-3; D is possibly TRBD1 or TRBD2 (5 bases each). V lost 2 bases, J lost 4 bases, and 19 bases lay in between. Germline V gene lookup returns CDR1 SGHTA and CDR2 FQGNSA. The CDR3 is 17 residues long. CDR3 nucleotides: TGTGCCAGCAGCTTAAGTAGTGGGGGTTGGGCGGCAGATACGCAGTATTTT. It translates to CASSLSSGGWAADTQYF.

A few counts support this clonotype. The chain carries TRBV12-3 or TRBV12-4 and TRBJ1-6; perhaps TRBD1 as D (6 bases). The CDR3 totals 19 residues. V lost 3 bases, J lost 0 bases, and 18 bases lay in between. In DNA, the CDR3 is TGTGCCAGCAGTTTTCGGACAGTCCTAGGAGCCTCCTATAATTCACCCCTCCACTTT. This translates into CASSFRTVLGASYNSPLHF.

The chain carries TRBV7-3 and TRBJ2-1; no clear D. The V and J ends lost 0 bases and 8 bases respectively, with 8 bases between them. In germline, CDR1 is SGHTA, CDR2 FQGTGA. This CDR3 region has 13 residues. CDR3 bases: TGTGCCAGCAGCTTAACGAAGGTGGATGAGCAGTTCTTC. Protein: CASSLTKVDEQFF.

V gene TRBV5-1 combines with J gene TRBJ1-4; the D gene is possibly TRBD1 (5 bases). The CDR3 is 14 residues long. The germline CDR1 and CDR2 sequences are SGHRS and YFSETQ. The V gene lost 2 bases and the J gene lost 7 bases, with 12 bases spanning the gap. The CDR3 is CASSFGTGGEKLFF. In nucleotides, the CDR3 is TGCGCCAGCAGCTTTGGGACCGGAGGTGAAAAACTGTTTTTT.

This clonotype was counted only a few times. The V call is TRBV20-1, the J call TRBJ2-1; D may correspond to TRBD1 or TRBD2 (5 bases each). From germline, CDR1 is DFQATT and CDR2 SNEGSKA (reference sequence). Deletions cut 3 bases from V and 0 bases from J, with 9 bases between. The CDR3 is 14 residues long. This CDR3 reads CSASWGSSYNEQFF. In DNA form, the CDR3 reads TGCAGTGCTAGCTGGGGGAGCTCCTACAATGAGCAGTTCTTC.

This CDR3 reads CASSFGGGSDTQYF. The CDR3 coding sequence is TGTGCCAGCAGCTTTGGCGGGGGGTCAGATACGCAGTATTTT. The chain uses TRBV5-8 and TRBJ2-3; 8 bases align to TRBD2. The CDR3 length is 14 residues. The J segment lost 4 bases and the V segment lost 2 bases, leaving 3 bases of the junction unmatched. The germline gives CDR1 SGHTS, CDR2 YDEGEE.

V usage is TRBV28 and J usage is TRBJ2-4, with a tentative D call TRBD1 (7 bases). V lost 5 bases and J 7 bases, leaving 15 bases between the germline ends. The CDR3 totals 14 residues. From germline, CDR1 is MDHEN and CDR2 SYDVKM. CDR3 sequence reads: CASSQGGRANIQYF. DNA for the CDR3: TGTGCCAGCAGTCAGGGGGGTCGGGCCAACATTCAGTACTTC.

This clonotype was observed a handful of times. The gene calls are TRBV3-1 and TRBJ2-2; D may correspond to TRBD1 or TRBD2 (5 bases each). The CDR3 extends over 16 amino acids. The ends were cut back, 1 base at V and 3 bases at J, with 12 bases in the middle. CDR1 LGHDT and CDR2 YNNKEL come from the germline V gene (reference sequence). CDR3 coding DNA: TGTGCCAGCAGCCAAGGGGGCGGGCGCTACACCGGGGAGCTGTTTTTT. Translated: CASSQGGGRYTGELFF. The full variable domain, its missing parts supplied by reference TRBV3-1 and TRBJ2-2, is DTAVSQTPKYLVTQMGNDKSIKCEQNLGHDTMYWYKQDSKKFLKIMFSYNNKELIINETVPNRFSPKSPDKAHLNLHINSLELGDSAVYFCASSQGGGRYTGELFFGEGSRLTVL.

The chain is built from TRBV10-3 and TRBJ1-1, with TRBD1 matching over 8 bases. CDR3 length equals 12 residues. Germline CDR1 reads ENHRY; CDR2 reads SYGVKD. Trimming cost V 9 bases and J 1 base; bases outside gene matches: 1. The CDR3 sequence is CAIGQGNTEAFF. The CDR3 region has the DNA TGTGCCATTGGACAGGGGAACACTGAAGCTTTCTTT.

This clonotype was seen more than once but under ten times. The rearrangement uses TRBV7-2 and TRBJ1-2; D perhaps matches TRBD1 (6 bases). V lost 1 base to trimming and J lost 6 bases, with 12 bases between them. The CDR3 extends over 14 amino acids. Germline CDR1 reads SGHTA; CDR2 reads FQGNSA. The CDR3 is CASSLVGGADGYTF. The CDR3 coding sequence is TGTGCCAGCAGCTTAGTGGGGGGCGCGGATGGCTACACCTTC.

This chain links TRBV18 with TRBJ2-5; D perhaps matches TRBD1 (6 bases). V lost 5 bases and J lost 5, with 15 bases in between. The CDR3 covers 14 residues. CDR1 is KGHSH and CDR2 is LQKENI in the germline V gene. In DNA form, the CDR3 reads TGTGCCAGCTCAACAAACAGGGACGGCGAGACCCAGTACTTC. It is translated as CASSTNRDGETQYF.

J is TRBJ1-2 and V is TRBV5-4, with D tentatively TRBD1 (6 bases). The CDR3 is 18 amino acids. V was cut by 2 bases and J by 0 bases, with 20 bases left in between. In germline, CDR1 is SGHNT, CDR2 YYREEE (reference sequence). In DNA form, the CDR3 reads TGTGCCAGCAGCTTAATGTCGACAGGTATTCCTACTAACTATGGCTACACCTTC. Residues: CASSLMSTGIPTNYGYTF.

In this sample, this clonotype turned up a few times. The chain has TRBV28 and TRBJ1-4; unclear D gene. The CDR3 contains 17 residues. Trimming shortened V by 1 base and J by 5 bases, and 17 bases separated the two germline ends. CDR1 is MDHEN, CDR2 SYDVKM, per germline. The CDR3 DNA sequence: TGTGCCAGCAGTTTATTGGTCACCTCCAGCCTAAATGAAAAACTGTTTTTT. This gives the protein CASSLLVTSSLNEKLFF.

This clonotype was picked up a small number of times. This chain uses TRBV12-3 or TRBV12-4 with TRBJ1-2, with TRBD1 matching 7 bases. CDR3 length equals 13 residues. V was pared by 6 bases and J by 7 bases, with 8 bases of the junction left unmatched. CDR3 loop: CASSRQGLPGYTF. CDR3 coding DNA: TGTGCCAGCAGCCGACAGGGCCTCCCTGGCTACACCTTC.

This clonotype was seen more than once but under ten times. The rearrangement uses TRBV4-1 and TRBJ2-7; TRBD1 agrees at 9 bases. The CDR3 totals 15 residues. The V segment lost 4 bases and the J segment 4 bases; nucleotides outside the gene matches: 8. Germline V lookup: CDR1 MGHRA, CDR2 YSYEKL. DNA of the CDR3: TGCGCCAGCAGCCCCCGGACAGGGGTTGCGTACGAGCAGTACTTC. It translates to CASSPRTGVAYEQYF.

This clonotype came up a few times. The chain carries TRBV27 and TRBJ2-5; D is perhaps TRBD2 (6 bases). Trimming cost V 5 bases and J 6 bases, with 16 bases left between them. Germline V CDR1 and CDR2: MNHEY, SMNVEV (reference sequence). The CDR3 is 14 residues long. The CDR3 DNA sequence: TGTGCCAGCAGTCCCGATTGGGGGGTGAAGACCCAGTACTTC. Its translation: CASSPDWGVKTQYF.

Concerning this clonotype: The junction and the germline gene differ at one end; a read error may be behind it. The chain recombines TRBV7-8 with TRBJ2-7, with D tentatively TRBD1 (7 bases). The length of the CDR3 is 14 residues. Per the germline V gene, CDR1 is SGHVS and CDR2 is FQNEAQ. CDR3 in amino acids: CASRSGTVPGELYF. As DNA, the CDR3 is TGTGCCAGCAGGTCCGGGACAGTCCCGGGGGAGCTGTACTTC. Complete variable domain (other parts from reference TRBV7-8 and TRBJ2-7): GAGVSQSPRYKVAKRGQDVALRCDPISGHVSLFWYQQALGQGPEFLTYFQNEAQLDKSGLPSDRFFAERPEGSVSTLKIQRTQQEDSAVYLCASRSGTVPGELYFGPGTRLTVT.

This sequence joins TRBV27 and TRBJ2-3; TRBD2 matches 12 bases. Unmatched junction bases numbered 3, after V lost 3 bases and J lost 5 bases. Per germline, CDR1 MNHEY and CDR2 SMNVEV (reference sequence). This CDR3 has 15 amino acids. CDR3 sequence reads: CASSFRTSGIDTQYF. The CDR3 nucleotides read TGTGCCAGCAGTTTCCGGACTAGCGGGATAGATACGCAGTATTTT.